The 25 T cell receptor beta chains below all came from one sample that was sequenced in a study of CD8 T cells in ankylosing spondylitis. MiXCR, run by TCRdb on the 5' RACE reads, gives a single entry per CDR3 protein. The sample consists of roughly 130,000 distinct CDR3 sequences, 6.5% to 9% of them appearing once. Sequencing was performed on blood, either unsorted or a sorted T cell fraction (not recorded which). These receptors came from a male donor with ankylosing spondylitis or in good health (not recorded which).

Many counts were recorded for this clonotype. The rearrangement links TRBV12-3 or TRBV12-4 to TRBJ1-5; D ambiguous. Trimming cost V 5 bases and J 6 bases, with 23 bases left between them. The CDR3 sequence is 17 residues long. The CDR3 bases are TGTGCCAGCAGTCAACCGGGCCTCCCACCGGCGGGTCAGCCCCAGCATTTT. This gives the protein CASSQPGLPPAGQPQHF.

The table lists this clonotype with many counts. CDR3 sequence: CASGLVLTGQGVNEQYF. Here the CDR3 DNA reads TGTGCTAGTGGTTTGGTACTTACGGGACAGGGGGTTAACGAGCAGTACTTC. V usage is TRBV12-5 and J usage is TRBJ2-7; 11 positions match TRBD1. V lost 0 bases and J lost 5; bases outside the gene matches: 9. Germline V gene data show CDR1 as LGHNT and CDR2 as FRNRAP. This CDR3 comprises 17 residues.

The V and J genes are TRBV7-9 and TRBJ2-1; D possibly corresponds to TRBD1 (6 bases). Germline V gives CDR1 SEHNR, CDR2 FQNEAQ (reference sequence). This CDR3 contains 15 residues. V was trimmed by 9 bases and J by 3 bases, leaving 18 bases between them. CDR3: CARGPGQSCYNEQFF. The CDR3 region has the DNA TGTGCCAGGGGCCCCGGACAGAGCTGCTACAATGAGCAGTTCTTC. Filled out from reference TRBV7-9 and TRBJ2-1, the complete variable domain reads DTGVSQNPRHKITKRGQNVTFRCDPISEHNRLYWYRQTLGQGPEFLTYFQNEAQLEKSRLLSDRFSAERPKGSFSTLEIQRTEQGDSAMYLCARGPGQSCYNEQFFGPGTRLTVL.

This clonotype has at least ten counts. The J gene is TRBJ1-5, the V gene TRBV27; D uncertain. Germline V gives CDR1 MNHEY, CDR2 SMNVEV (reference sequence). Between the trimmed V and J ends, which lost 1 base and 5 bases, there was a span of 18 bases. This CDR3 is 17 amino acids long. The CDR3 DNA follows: TGTGCCAGCAGTTTATGTCCGGTCCCAGAGAACGATCAGCCCCAGCATTTT. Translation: CASSLCPVPENDQPQHF.

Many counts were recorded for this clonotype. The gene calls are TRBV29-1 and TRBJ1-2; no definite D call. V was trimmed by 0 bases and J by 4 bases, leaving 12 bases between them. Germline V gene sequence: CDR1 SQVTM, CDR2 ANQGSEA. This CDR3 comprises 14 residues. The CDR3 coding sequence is TGCAGCGTTGAAGATTTTGGCGCCCGCTATGGCTACACCTTC. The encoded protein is CSVEDFGARYGYTF.

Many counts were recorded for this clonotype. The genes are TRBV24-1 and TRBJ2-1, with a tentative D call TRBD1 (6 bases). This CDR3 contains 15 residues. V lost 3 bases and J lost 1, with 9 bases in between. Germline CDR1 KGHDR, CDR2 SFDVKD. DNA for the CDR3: TGTGCCACCAGTGATGAGACAGGTTCCTACAATGAGCAGTTCTTC. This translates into CATSDETGSYNEQFF.

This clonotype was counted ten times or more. CDR3 sequence reads: CSARDPGTGIIQETQYF. For the CDR3, the DNA is TGCAGTGCTAGAGATCCCGGGACAGGTATTATCCAAGAGACCCAGTACTTC. The chain links TRBV20-1 to TRBJ2-5, with 8 bases matching TRBD1. In germline, CDR1 is DFQATT, CDR2 SNEGSKA (reference sequence). The CDR3 is 17 residues long. Unmatched junction bases numbered 10, after V lost 0 bases and J lost 1 base.

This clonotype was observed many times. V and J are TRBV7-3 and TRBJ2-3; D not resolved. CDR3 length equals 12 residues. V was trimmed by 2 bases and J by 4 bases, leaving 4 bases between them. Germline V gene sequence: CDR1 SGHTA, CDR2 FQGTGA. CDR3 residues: CASSLGADTQYF. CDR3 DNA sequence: TGTGCCAGCAGCTTAGGCGCAGATACGCAGTATTTT.

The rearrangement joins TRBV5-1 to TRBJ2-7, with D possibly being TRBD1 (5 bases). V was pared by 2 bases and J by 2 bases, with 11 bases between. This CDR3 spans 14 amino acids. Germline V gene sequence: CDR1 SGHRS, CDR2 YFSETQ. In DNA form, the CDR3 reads TGCGCCAGCAGCTTATCCCAGGGCCCCTACGAGCAGTACTTC. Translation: CASSLSQGPYEQYF.

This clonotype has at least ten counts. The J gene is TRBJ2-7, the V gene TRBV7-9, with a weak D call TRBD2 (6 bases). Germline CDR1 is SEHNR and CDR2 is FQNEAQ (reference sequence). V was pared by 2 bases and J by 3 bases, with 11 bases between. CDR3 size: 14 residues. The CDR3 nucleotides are TGTGCCAGCAGCTTACTCAGGGAGGACTACGAGCAGTACTTC. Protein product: CASSLLREDYEQYF. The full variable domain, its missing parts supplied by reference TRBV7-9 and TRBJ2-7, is DTGVSQNPRHKITKRGQNVTFRCDPISEHNRLYWYRQTLGQGPEFLTYFQNEAQLEKSRLLSDRFSAERPKGSFSTLEIQRTEQGDSAMYLCASSLLREDYEQYFGPGTRLTVT.

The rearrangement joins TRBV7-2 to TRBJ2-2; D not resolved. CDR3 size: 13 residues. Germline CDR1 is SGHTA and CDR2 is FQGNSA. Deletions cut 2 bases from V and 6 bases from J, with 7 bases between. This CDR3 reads CASSLLVSGELFF. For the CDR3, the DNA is TGTGCCAGCAGCTTATTAGTATCCGGGGAGCTGTTTTTT. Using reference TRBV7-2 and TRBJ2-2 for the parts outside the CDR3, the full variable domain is GAGVSQSPSNKVTEKGKDVELRCDPISGHTALYWYRQSLGQGLEFLIYFQGNSAPDKSGLPSDRFSAERTGGSVSTLTIQRTQQEDSAVYLCASSLLVSGELFFGEGSRLTVL.

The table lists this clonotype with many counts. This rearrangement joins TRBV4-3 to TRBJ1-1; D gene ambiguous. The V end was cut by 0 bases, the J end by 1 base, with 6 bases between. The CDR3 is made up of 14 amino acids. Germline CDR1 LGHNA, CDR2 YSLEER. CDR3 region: CASSQDSGNTEAFF. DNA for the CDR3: TGCGCCAGCAGCCAAGATTCCGGGAACACTGAAGCTTTCTTT.

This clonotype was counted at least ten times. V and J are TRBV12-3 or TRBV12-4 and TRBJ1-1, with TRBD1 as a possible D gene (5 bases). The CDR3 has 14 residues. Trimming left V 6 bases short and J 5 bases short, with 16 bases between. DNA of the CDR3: TGTGCCAGCAGCCCCGGGCCTAAGGGGACTGAAGCTTTCTTT. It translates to CASSPGPKGTEAFF.

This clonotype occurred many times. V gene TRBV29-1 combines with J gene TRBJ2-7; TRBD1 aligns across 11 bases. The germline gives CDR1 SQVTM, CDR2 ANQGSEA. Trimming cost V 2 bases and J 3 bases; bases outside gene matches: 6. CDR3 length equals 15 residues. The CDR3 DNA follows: TGCAGCGTTGAAAAGGGGACAGGGGGAGTCTACGAGCAGTACTTC. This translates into CSVEKGTGGVYEQYF.

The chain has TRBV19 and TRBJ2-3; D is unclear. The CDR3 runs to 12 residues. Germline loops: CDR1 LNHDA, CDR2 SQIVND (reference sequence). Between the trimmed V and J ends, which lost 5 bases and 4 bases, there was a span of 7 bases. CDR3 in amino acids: CASSARADTQYF. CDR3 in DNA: TGTGCCAGTAGTGCTCGGGCAGATACGCAGTATTTT.

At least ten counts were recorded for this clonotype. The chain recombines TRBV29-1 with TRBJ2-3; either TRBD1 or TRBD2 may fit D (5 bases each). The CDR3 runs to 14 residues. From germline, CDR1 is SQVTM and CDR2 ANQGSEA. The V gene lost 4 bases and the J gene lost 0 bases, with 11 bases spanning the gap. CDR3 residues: CSVAGPSSTDTQYF. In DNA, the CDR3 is TGCAGCGTTGCGGGACCCTCTAGCACAGATACGCAGTATTTT.

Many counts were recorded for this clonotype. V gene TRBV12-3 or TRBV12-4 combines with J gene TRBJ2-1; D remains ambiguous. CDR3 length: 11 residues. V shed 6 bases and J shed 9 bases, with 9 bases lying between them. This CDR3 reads CASSQAGEQFF. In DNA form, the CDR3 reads TGTGCCAGCAGCCAAGCCGGTGAGCAGTTCTTC.

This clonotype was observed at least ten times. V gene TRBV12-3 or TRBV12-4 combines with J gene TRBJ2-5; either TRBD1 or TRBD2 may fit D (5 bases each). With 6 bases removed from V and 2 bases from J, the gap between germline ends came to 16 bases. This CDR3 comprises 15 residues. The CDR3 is CASSPPREWQETQYF. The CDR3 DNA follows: TGTGCCAGCAGCCCCCCCAGGGAGTGGCAAGAGACCCAGTACTTC.

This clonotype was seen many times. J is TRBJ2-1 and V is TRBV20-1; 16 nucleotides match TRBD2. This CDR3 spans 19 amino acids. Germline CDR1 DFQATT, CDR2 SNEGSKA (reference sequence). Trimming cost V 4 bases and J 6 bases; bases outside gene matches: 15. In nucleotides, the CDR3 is TGCAGTGCTACCCTCGGGACTAGCGGGAGGGGGACCTTGACCAATGAGCAGTTCTTC. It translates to CSATLGTSGRGTLTNEQFF.

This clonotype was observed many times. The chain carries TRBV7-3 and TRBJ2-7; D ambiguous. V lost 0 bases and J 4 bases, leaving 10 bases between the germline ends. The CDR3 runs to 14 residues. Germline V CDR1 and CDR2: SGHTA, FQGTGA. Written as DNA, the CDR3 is TGTGCCAGCAGCTTAACCGCACAGCCTTACGAGCAGTACTTC. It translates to CASSLTAQPYEQYF.

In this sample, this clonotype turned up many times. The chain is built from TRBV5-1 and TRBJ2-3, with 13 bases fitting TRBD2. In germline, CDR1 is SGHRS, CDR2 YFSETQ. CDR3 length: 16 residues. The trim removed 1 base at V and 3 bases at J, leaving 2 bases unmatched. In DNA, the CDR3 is TGCGCCAGCAGCTTGACTAGCGGGGGGGCTACAGATACGCAGTATTTT. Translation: CASSLTSGGATDTQYF. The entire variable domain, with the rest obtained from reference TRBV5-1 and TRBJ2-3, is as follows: KAGVTQTPRYLIKTRGQQVTLSCSPISGHRSVSWYQQTPGQGLQFLFEYFSETQRNKGNFPGRFSGRQFSNSRSEMNVSTLELGDSALYLCASSLTSGGATDTQYFGPGTRLTVL.

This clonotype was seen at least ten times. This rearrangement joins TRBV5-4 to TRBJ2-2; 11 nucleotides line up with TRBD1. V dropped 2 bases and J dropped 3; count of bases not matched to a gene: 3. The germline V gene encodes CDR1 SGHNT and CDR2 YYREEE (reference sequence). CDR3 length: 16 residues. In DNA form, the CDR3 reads TGTGCCAGCAGCTTTCTGGACAGGGGGCACACCGGGGAGCTGTTTTTT. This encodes CASSFLDRGHTGELFF. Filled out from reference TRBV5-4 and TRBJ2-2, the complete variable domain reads ETGVTQSPTHLIKTRGQQVTLRCSSQSGHNTVSWYQQALGQGPQFIFQYYREEENGRGNFPPRFSGLQFPNYSSELNVNALELDDSALYLCASSFLDRGHTGELFFGEGSRLTVL.

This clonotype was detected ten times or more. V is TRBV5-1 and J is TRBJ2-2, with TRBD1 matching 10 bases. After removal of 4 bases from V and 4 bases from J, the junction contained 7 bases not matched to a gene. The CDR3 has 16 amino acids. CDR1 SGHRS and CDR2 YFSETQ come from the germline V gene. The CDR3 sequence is CASSGDRGLSTGELFF. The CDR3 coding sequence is TGCGCCAGCAGCGGTGACAGGGGGCTGAGCACCGGGGAGCTGTTTTTT.

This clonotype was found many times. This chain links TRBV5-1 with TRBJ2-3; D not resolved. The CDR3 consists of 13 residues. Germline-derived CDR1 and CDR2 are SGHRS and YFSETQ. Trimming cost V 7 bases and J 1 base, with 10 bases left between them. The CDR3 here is CASFSPGTDTQYF. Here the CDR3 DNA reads TGCGCCAGCTTCTCTCCTGGCACAGATACGCAGTATTTT. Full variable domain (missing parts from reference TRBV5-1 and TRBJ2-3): KAGVTQTPRYLIKTRGQQVTLSCSPISGHRSVSWYQQTPGQGLQFLFEYFSETQRNKGNFPGRFSGRQFSNSRSEMNVSTLELGDSALYLCASFSPGTDTQYFGPGTRLTVL.

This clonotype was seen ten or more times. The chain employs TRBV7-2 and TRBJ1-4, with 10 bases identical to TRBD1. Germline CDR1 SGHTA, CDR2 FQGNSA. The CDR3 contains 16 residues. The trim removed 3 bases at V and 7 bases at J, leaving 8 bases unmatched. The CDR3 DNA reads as TGTGCCAGCAGCTTGAGGAGTCGGGACAGGGGTGAAAAACTGTTTTTT. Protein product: CASSLRSRDRGEKLFF.